The entry below describes one TCR beta chain. The record originates from a study of blood T cell repertoires in COVID-19. V was cut by 3 bases and J by 4 bases, with 4 bases left in between. The CDR3 is 12 residues long. Germline V gene lookup returns CDR1 MGHRA and CDR2 YSYEKL. Here immunoSEQ multiplex PCR was the method, and the copy in TCRdb shows in-frame clones only, minus some. The table has fewer than 350,000 clones, around nine tenths seen once. The study drew participants aged about 18 to 89 years from 20 to 30 US areas. The source is a woman aged 40 to 55 who had recovered from COVID-19. This chain uses TRBV4-1 with TRBJ1-5; D ambiguous. Specimen: PBMCs or T cells enriched from blood (not recorded which). The CDR3 DNA reads TGCGCCAGCAGCCACCAGAATCAGCCCCAGCATTTT. Protein: CASSHQNQPQHF.